Listed here are 30 T cell receptor beta chains from one sample, sequenced in a study of circulating and synovial CD4+ cells in juvenile arthritis (dated by TCRdb to the mid-2010s). The library was produced with the immunoSEQ multiplex PCR assay. TCRdb took over this immuneACCESS table, retaining in-frame rearrangements with V and J assigned. Such tables are incomplete; in checked studies, under half of the missing clones stem from an unresolved V gene, and the remainder is unexplained. This sample comprises some 3,400 clones, roughly 81% of them detected only once. 3% to 3.5% of the sample is taken by the ten largest. Input material: CD4+ T cells from synovial fluid. These TCRs come from a human donor with juvenile idiopathic arthritis.

The chain uses TRBV6-5 and TRBJ1-1; D gene unclear. CDR1 MNHEY and CDR2 SVGAGI come from the germline V gene. The V gene lost 0 bases and the J gene lost 1 base, with 3 bases spanning the gap. This CDR3 has 13 amino acids. CDR3 nucleotides: TGTGCCAGCAGTTACTCGAGGAACACTGAAGCTTTCTTT. Its protein product is CASSYSRNTEAFF.

The V gene is TRBV29-1, the J gene TRBJ1-1; TRBD1 matches at 8 bases. CDR1 and CDR2 (germline): SQVTM, ANQGSEA. This CDR3 is 11 amino acids long. Losses at the gene ends were 4 bases for V and 5 bases for J; bases not matched to a gene: 0. CDR3 bases: TGCAGCGTTGGACAGGGGACTGAAGCTTTCTTT. Protein sequence: CSVGQGTEAFF.

The rearrangement links TRBV27 to TRBJ2-2; 7 positions agree with TRBD1. J gave up 2 bases and V 4 bases, and 10 bases lay outside the gene matches. This CDR3 has 17 residues. Germline lookup yields CDR1 MNHEY and CDR2 SMNVEV (reference sequence). As DNA, the CDR3 is TGTGCCAGCAGTTCACCCACAAGGACAGGAAACACCGGGGAGCTGTTTTTT. This encodes CASSSPTRTGNTGELFF.

This chain joins TRBV5-1 and TRBJ1-2, with D perhaps TRBD1 (5 bases). Trimming removed 4 bases from V and 6 bases from J, with 19 bases in between. Germline CDR1 and CDR2: SGHRS and YFSETQ. This CDR3 region has 15 residues. This CDR3 is CASSASGPGVDGYTF. CDR3 nucleotide sequence: TGCGCCAGCAGCGCCTCAGGGCCGGGGGTTGATGGCTACACCTTC.

This clone was detected only a few times. The chain carries TRBV28 and TRBJ2-1; 13 nucleotides line up with TRBD2. Germline CDR1 is MDHEN and CDR2 is SYDVKM. This CDR3 is 17 amino acids long. J lost 12 bases, V lost 2 bases, and 13 bases had no gene match. The CDR3 reads CASSLRETSGRALLQFF. For the CDR3, the DNA is TGTGCCAGCAGTTTACGGGAAACTAGCGGGAGGGCCCTCCTGCAGTTCTTC. Filled out from reference TRBV28 and TRBJ2-1, the complete variable domain reads DVKVTQSSRYLVKRTGEKVFLECVQDMDHENMFWYRQDPGLGLRLIYFSYDVKMKEKGDIPEGYSVSREKKERFSLILESASTNQTSMYLCASSLRETSGRALLQFFGPGTRLTVL.

The chain joins TRBV28 to TRBJ1-4, with D possibly being TRBD1 (5 bases). This CDR3 has 15 amino acids. Trimming stripped 2 bases from V and 6 bases from J, with 13 bases between. Germline values: CDR1 MDHEN, CDR2 SYDVKM. This CDR3 is CASSLPRQGDEKLFF. For the CDR3, the DNA is TGTGCCAGCAGTTTACCCAGGCAGGGCGATGAAAAACTGTTTTTT.

The genes are TRBV19 and TRBJ1-5; 12 bases line up with TRBD1. CDR3 length: 17 amino acids. V dropped 7 bases and J dropped 4; count of bases not matched to a gene: 11. CDR1 and CDR2 (germline): LNHDA, SQIVND (reference sequence). The CDR3 DNA is TGTGCCAGTACCCGGGGGGACAGGGGGCGCAGGAATCAGCCCCAGCATTTT. Encoded protein: CASTRGDRGRRNQPQHF.

The sample holds one count of this clone. V usage is TRBV14 and J usage is TRBJ2-7; D is unresolved. The length of the CDR3 is 13 residues. The germline gives CDR1 SGHDN, CDR2 FVKESK. With 5 bases removed from V and 2 bases from J, the gap between germline ends came to 10 bases. CDR3 DNA: TGTGCCAGCAGCGAACAGATCACCTACGAGCAGTACTTC. Its translation: CASSEQITYEQYF.

The chain recombines TRBV7-8 with TRBJ2-7; TRBD1 aligns across 9 bases. Germline CDR1 SGHVS, CDR2 FQNEAQ. V dropped 4 bases and J dropped 2; count of bases not matched to a gene: 3. The CDR3 is 14 amino acids. DNA of the CDR3: TGTGCCAGCAGCTCAAGACAGGGGGCCTACGAGCAGTACTTC. It translates to CASSSRQGAYEQYF.

The chain employs TRBV5-1 and TRBJ2-1; TRBD2 matches at 12 bases. Germline CDR1 reads SGHRS; CDR2 reads YFSETQ. The CDR3 contains 16 residues. Trimming took 4 bases from V and 9 from J; bases not matched to a gene: 11. CDR3 nucleotide sequence: TGCGCCAGCAGCCCGAAATCTAGCGGGGGGGCGGTTGAGCAGTTCTTC. Amino acids: CASSPKSSGGAVEQFF.

The V call is TRBV6-6, the J call TRBJ1-2, with D possibly matching TRBD1 (6 bases). Trimming stripped 6 bases from V and 0 bases from J, with 17 bases between. CDR1 is MNHNY and CDR2 is SVGAGI in the germline V gene (reference sequence). The CDR3 extends over 16 amino acids. The CDR3 coding sequence is TGTGCCAGCAGCAACCGCGACAGGAGTGCTAACTATGGCTACACCTTC. Protein sequence: CASSNRDRSANYGYTF.

The chain couples TRBV30 to TRBJ2-3; 11 nucleotides agree with TRBD2. From germline, CDR1 is GTSNPN and CDR2 SVGIG (reference sequence). V gave up 2 bases and J gave up 1 base; unmatched junction bases: 2. The CDR3 runs to 15 residues. This CDR3 reads CAWSKTSGGTDTQYF. CDR3 DNA: TGTGCCTGGAGTAAGACTAGCGGGGGCACAGATACGCAGTATTTT. The full variable domain, with the rest looked up from reference TRBV30 and TRBJ2-3, is SQTIHQWPATLVQPVGSPLSLECTVEGTSNPNLYWYRQAAGRGLQLLFYSVGIGQISSEVPQNLSASRPQDRQFILSSKKLLLSDSGFYLCAWSKTSGGTDTQYFGPGTRLTVL.

The rearrangement links TRBV2 to TRBJ2-1; D perhaps matches TRBD1 (6 bases). The CDR3 length is 13 residues. V was clipped by 5 bases and J by 5 bases, with 10 bases between them. Germline V gene lookup returns CDR1 SNHLY and CDR2 FYNNEI. Written as DNA, the CDR3 is TGTGCCAGCAGTCCGACAGGTAACAATGAGCAGTTCTTC. It encodes CASSPTGNNEQFF.

For this clone: This sample includes further DNA sequences coding for the same CDR3. V and J are TRBV7-2 and TRBJ1-6; 8 bases map to TRBD1. The CDR3 extends over 15 amino acids. CDR1 and CDR2 from the germline V gene are SGHTA and FQGNSA. V shed 1 base and J 10 bases; nucleotides not matched to a gene: 6. The CDR3 loop reads CASSLEDRVTSPLHF. CDR3 DNA: TGTGCCAGCAGCTTAGAGGACAGGGTAACCTCACCCCTCCACTTT.

Worth noting for this clone: As the CDR3 is not closed by the conserved phenylalanine or tryptophan, this likely results from a read error. This chain uses TRBV6-1 with TRBJ1-2, with 7 bases that match TRBD1. Germline V gene lookup returns CDR1 MNHNS and CDR2 SASEGT. There are 13 residues in the CDR3. V shed 5 bases, J shed 6 bases, and the junction held 6 bases outside the gene matches. CDR3 sequence: CASSNTGVHGYTL. CDR3 coding DNA: TGTGCCAGCAGTAATACAGGGGTGCATGGCTACACCCTC.

V usage is TRBV11-3 and J usage is TRBJ1-6; D not resolved. From germline, CDR1 is SGHNT and CDR2 YENEEA. With 8 bases removed from V and 18 bases from J, the gap between germline ends came to 8 bases. This CDR3 has 8 residues. CDR3 DNA sequence: TGTGCCAGCTCGGAGGCCCACTTT. Its translation: CASSEAHF.

The chain carries TRBV27 and TRBJ2-7, with 11 bases lining up with TRBD1. Germline V lookup: CDR1 MNHEY, CDR2 SMNVEV (reference sequence). The CDR3 loop spans 14 amino acids. Trimming took 8 bases from V and 2 from J; bases not matched to a gene: 5. Here the CDR3 reads CASRRTGGTYEQYF. The DNA of the CDR3 is TGTGCCAGCCGAAGGACAGGGGGCACCTACGAGCAGTACTTC.

This sequence joins TRBV9 and TRBJ2-3; 12 bases agree with TRBD1. The CDR3 loop spans 16 amino acids. From germline, CDR1 is SGDLS and CDR2 YYNGEE. Trimming removed 0 bases from V and 4 bases from J; junction bases left unmatched: 3. CDR3 residues: CASSVDGTGGSDTQYF. The CDR3 DNA is TGTGCCAGCAGCGTAGATGGGACAGGGGGCTCAGATACGCAGTATTTT.

V is TRBV9 and J is TRBJ2-5, with TRBD1 as a possible D gene (5 bases). The V end was cut by 3 bases, the J end by 0 bases, with 30 bases between. Germline-derived CDR1 and CDR2 are SGDLS and YYNGEE. The CDR3 spans 21 residues. CDR3 DNA: TGTGCCAGCAGCGCTACGTTGTTGCAGGGCCCACCGAGGTGGTACCAAGAGACCCAGTACTTC. Its translation is CASSATLLQGPPRWYQETQYF.

J is TRBJ1-6 and V is TRBV6-6; TRBD1 is a possible D gene (5 bases). The germline V gene has CDR1 MNHNY and CDR2 SVGAGI (reference sequence). V shed 6 bases and J shed 7 bases, with 10 bases lying between them. The CDR3 spans 13 residues. CDR3 amino acids: CASRSGGNSPLHF. The CDR3 DNA reads as TGTGCCAGCAGGTCCGGGGGGAATTCACCCCTCCACTTT.

This clone occurred a few times. CDR3 loop: CASRGTGGNSPLHF. The DNA of the CDR3 is TGTGCCAGTAGGGGGACAGGGGGAAATTCACCCCTCCACTTT. This chain links TRBV19 with TRBJ1-6; 11 nucleotides match TRBD1. The V and J ends lost 6 bases and 7 bases, in that order; junction bases with no gene match: 2. This CDR3 is built from 14 residues. CDR1 is LNHDA and CDR2 is SQIVND in the germline V gene (reference sequence).

A word on this clone: In the same sample, other DNA sequences code for this CDR3. The chain recombines TRBV29-1 with TRBJ2-7; TRBD1 is a possible D gene (5 bases). Deletions cut 3 bases from V and 4 bases from J, with 16 bases between. This CDR3 comprises 14 residues. Per the germline V gene, CDR1 is SQVTM and CDR2 is ANQGSEA. For the CDR3, the DNA is TGCAGCGTTGAGAAGGGGCTCGGGTCTTACGAGCAGTACTTC. Translation gives CSVEKGLGSYEQYF.

The gene calls are TRBV27 and TRBJ2-1, with TRBD2 identical over 7 bases. The CDR3 loop spans 16 amino acids. V was pared by 4 bases and J by 4 bases, with 10 bases of the junction left unmatched. Per the germline V gene, CDR1 is MNHEY and CDR2 is SMNVEV (reference sequence). DNA of the CDR3: TGTGCCAGCAGTTCCCGGACTAGATCTATTTACAATGAGCAGTTCTTC. Encoded protein: CASSSRTRSIYNEQFF.

This chain joins TRBV5-1 and TRBJ1-1; no clear D. Trimming removed 0 bases at V and 0 bases at J, with 9 bases between. The CDR3 loop spans 15 amino acids. The germline gives CDR1 SGHRS, CDR2 YFSETQ. The DNA for the CDR3 is TGCGCCAGCAGCTTGGAACCGGGTCTGAACACTGAAGCTTTCTTT. Its protein product is CASSLEPGLNTEAFF.

The rearrangement joins TRBV6-1 to TRBJ1-2; 7 bases are shared with TRBD1. In germline, CDR1 is MNHNS, CDR2 SASEGT. The V and J ends lost 3 bases and 4 bases, in that order; junction bases with no gene match: 14. This CDR3 has 17 amino acids. The CDR3 coding sequence is TGTGCCAGCAGTGACAATCCACAGGGGCGAGCCCGCTATGGCTACACCTTC. It translates to CASSDNPQGRARYGYTF.

The sample holds a few counts of this clone. The gene calls are TRBV19 and TRBJ1-5; tentatively, D is TRBD1 (6 bases). V was pared by 2 bases and J by 7 bases, with 12 bases between. Germline V CDR1 and CDR2: LNHDA, SQIVND (reference sequence). CDR3 length equals 14 residues. The CDR3 is CASSIMGARQPQHF. The CDR3 DNA follows: TGTGCCAGTAGTATAATGGGGGCACGGCAGCCCCAGCATTTT. The whole variable domain, remainder taken from reference TRBV19 and TRBJ1-5, is DGGITQSPKYLFRKEGQNVTLSCEQNLNHDAMYWYRQDPGQGLRLIYYSQIVNDFQKGDIAEGYSVSREKKESFPLTVTSAQKNPTAFYLCASSIMGARQPQHFGDGTRLSIL.

The chain carries TRBV9 and TRBJ1-2; a possible D gene is TRBD1 (5 bases). The CDR3 has 14 residues. Germline V CDR1 and CDR2: SGDLS, YYNGEE. V was cut by 0 bases and J by 4 bases, with 10 bases left in between. CDR3 protein: CASSVGGRSYGYTF. Here the CDR3 DNA reads TGTGCCAGCAGCGTAGGGGGCAGATCCTATGGCTACACCTTC.

The rearrangement links TRBV18 to TRBJ1-4; no definite D call. Trimming cost V 5 bases and J 8 bases, with 12 bases left between them. The CDR3 covers 13 residues. In germline, CDR1 is KGHSH, CDR2 LQKENI. In nucleotides, the CDR3 is TGTGCCAGCTCATCCCGCCTCGGGGAAAAACTGTTTTTT. Translation: CASSSRLGEKLFF.

The chain joins TRBV19 to TRBJ2-2; D is possibly TRBD1 (6 bases). This CDR3 comprises 15 residues. Trimming stripped 3 bases from V and 5 bases from J, with 13 bases between. The V gene's germline CDR1 is LNHDA and CDR2 SQIVND (reference sequence). The CDR3 region is CASSILVRGTGELFF. The CDR3 DNA reads as TGTGCCAGTAGTATTCTTGTTAGGGGGACCGGGGAGCTGTTTTTT.

The chain is built from TRBV27 and TRBJ1-2, with no clear D. The germline V and J ends were trimmed by 6 bases and 8 bases, with 10 bases remaining between them. Per the germline V gene, CDR1 is MNHEY and CDR2 is SMNVEV (reference sequence). This CDR3 region has 11 residues. CDR3 nucleotides: TGTGCCAGCAGCACCACGGGGGGCTACACCTTC. This sequence encodes CASSTTGGYTF.